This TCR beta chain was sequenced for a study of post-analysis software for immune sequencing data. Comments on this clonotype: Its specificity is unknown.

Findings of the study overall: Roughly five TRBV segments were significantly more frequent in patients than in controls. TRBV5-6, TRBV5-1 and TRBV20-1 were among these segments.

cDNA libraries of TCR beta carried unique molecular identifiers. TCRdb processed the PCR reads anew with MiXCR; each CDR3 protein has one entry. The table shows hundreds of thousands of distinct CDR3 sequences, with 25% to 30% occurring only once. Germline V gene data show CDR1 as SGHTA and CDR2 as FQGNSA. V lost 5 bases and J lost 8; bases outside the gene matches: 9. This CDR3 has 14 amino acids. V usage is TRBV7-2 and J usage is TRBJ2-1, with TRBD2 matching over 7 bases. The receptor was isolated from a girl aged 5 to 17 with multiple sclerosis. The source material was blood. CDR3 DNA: TGTGCCAGCAGCCCCTTGACTAGCATCGATGAGCAGTTCTTC. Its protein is CASSPLTSIDEQFF.